The TCR beta chain described here comes from a study of naive and memory T cell subsets. Overall study findings and caveats: Especially in CD8 cells, naive repertoires contained a few larger clonotypes, possibly CD45RA-re-expressing memory cells. Gini index rose across naive, CM, EM and EMRA in CD4 and CD8.

This clonotype was observed a few times. The antigen remains unidentified. CDR3 size: 13 residues. V lost 7 bases to trimming and J lost 3 bases, with 13 bases between them. CDR1 is SQVTM, CDR2 ANQGSEA, per germline. Both TRBC1 and TRBC2 were covered by a beta constant-region primer of two equimolar oligonucleotides. Nested alpha and beta constant-region primers with the SP2 primer drove four PCR rounds on ligated cDNA. TCRdb ran MiXCR on the UMI-ligation and nested PCR reads and lists one entry per CDR3 protein. The data show about 160,000 distinct CDR3 sequences, with roughly 22% seen just once and less than 0.13% held by the top ten.

Sequencing used naive CD4+ T cells from blood. V is TRBV29-1 and J is TRBJ2-1; possibly TRBD1 for D (5 bases). The clonotype was recovered from a human donor in good health. The CDR3, as DNA: TGCAGCGCTTGGACATCTCGCTACAATGAGCAGTTCTTC. Its protein product is CSAWTSRYNEQFF.